A selection of T cell receptor beta chains follows, all from one sample in a study of blood T cell repertoires in COVID-19. The data were produced by immunoSEQ multiplex PCR, yet TCRdb's version contains in-frame clones alone and is incomplete. The sample shows approximately 350,000 clones, 89% of them seen only once. Sequenced: peripheral blood. Receptors were obtained from a woman in her 30s with COVID-19, enrolled during active disease. CDR3s include the opening cysteine and the closing phenylalanine or tryptophan. A D gene is named only where the DNA matches it firmly. Some rows mark clone size as missing; the rest say once, few, many or name a class of expanded clone.

TRBJ2-5,once,TRBV7-2,TRBD2,CASSLTLAAQETQYF,TGTGCCAGCAGCTTAACGCTAGCGGCACAAGAGACCCAGTACTTC
TRBJ2-1,NA,TRBV11-3,NA,CASSPASSNEQFF,TGTGCCAGCAGCCCCGCTTCTAGCAATGAGCAGTTCTTC
TRBJ1-2,NA,TRBV6-2/TRBV6-3,NA,CASSPATGHFNYGYTF,TGTGCCAGCAGCCCCGCCACGGGACACTTTAACTATGGCTACACCTTC
TRBJ2-3,NA,TRBV7-8,NA,CASSLALTTSTDTQYF,TGTGCCAGCAGCTTAGCGTTAACTACTAGCACAGATACGCAGTATTTT
TRBJ2-1,once,TRBV12-3/TRBV12-4,NA,CASTQNNEQFF,TGTGCCAGCACCCAGAACAATGAGCAGTTCTTC
TRBJ1-1,few,TRBV28,NA,CASSYGQPNTEAFF,TGTGCCAGCAGTTATGGGCAACCTAACACTGAAGCTTTCTTT
TRBJ2-3,NA,TRBV5-1,NA,CASSLGESSTDTQYF,TGCGCCAGCAGCTTGGGAGAATCAAGCACAGATACGCAGTATTTT
TRBJ2-7,NA,TRBV10-1,NA,CASSEKGPYEQYF,TGCGCCAGCAGTGAGAAGGGGCCCTACGAGCAGTACTTC
TRBJ1-2,NA,TRBV6-5,NA,CASRRGLQTYYGYTF,TGTGCCAGCAGGCGGGGGCTACAGACTTACTATGGCTACACCTTC
TRBJ2-3,NA,TRBV19,NA,CATQEGSVPDTQYF,TGTGCCACCCAAGAGGGTAGCGTCCCAGATACGCAGTATTTT
TRBJ2-1,once,TRBV10-3,TRBD2,CAISESGGGRANNEQFF,TGTGCCATCAGTGAGTCGGGTGGCGGGAGGGCCAACAATGAGCAGTTCTTC
TRBJ2-7,NA,TRBV25-1,TRBD2,CASSEGTTYEQYF,TGTGCCAGCAGTGAGGGGACTACCTACGAGCAGTACTTC
TRBJ2-3,NA,TRBV10-2,NA,CASSEPGHRDTQYF,TGCGCCAGCAGTGAGCCGGGACACAGAGATACGCAGTATTTT
TRBJ1-2,NA,TRBV19,NA,CASSIIGDYGYTF,TGTGCCAGTAGTATTATTGGAGACTATGGCTACACCTTC
TRBJ2-3,NA,TRBV9,NA,CASSVGLERTDTQYF,TGTGCCAGCAGCGTAGGACTAGAGCGCACAGATACGCAGTATTTT
TRBJ2-1,NA,TRBV4-1,NA,CASSQEGANEQFF,TGCGCCAGCAGCCAAGAGGGGGCCAATGAGCAGTTCTTC
TRBJ2-1,NA,TRBV9,NA,CASSPRPTSNEQFF,TGTGCCAGCAGCCCGAGGCCCACTAGCAATGAGCAGTTCTTC
TRBJ1-2,NA,TRBV6-2/TRBV6-3,NA,CASSRTGGEYGYTF,TGTGCCAGCAGTCGCACGGGGGGAGAGTATGGCTACACCTTC
TRBJ1-2,few,TRBV18,NA,CASSPQASGLRYGYTF,TGTGCCAGCTCACCACAAGCGTCGGGACTCCGCTATGGCTACACCTTC
TRBJ1-6,NA,TRBV2,NA,CASRTRTENSPLHF,TGTGCCAGCCGGACGCGGACAGAGAATTCACCCCTCCACTTT
TRBJ2-7,NA,TRBV28,TRBD1,CASSFAGTGAYEQYF,TGTGCCAGCAGTTTCGCCGGGACAGGAGCCTACGAGCAGTACTTC
TRBJ2-1,NA,TRBV18,NA,CASSPLAAAGNGQFF,TGTGCCAGCTCACCACTCGCAGCGGCTGGTAACGGGCAGTTCTTC
TRBJ1-4,NA,TRBV11-2,TRBD1,CASSRSGGPNEKLFF,TGTGCCAGCAGCCGATCAGGGGGCCCGAATGAAAAACTGTTTTTT
TRBJ2-1,NA,TRBV11-2,TRBD2,CASSSGLVGEQFF,TGTGCCAGCAGCAGCGGACTAGTAGGAGAGCAGTTCTTC
TRBJ2-1,once,TRBV7-2,NA,CASSSGRVSYNEQFF,TGTGCCAGCAGCTCGGGCAGGGTCTCCTACAATGAGCAGTTCTTC
TRBJ1-5,NA,TRBV27,NA,CASSWGRLQPQHF,TGTGCCAGCAGTTGGGGCAGACTCCAGCCCCAGCATTTT
TRBJ2-5,once,TRBV2,TRBD1,CASSQTGGMETQYF,TGTGCCAGCAGTCAGACAGGGGGGATGGAGACCCAGTACTTC
TRBJ1-2,NA,TRBV9,TRBD1,CASTSTGMFGYTF,TGTGCCAGCACGTCGACAGGGATGTTCGGCTACACCTTC
TRBJ2-5,NA,TRBV12-3/TRBV12-4,NA,CASSFGETQYF,TGTGCCAGCAGTTTCGGGGAGACCCAGTACTTC
TRBJ1-5,NA,TRBV5-1,NA,CASSLDEGRNQPQHF,TGCGCCAGCAGCTTGGATGAGGGCAGGAATCAGCCCCAGCATTTT
TRBJ2-1,NA,TRBV7-9,TRBD2,CASSLSGSEQFF,TGTGCCAGCAGCCTTAGCGGGAGTGAGCAGTTCTTC
TRBJ2-1,NA,TRBV18,TRBD1,CASSRGTGGLNEQFF,TGTGCCAGCTCACGGGGGACAGGGGGCTTGAATGAGCAGTTCTTC
TRBJ1-1,NA,TRBV28,TRBD1,CASSLWTGLNTEAFF,TGTGCCAGCAGTTTATGGACAGGGTTGAACACTGAAGCTTTCTTT
TRBJ1-3,NA,TRBV6-2/TRBV6-3,NA,CASSYRAGVGNTIYF,TGTGCCAGCAGTTACCGGGCAGGGGTCGGAAACACCATATATTTT
TRBJ2-1,NA,TRBV6-5,NA,CASSIGERNEQFF,TGTGCCAGCAGTATAGGGGAACGGAATGAGCAGTTCTTC
TRBJ2-3,once,TRBV19,TRBD2,CASSRGRGVSGTDTQYF,TGTGCCAGTTCCCGCGGCCGGGGGGTGAGTGGCACAGATACGCAGTATTTT
TRBJ2-1,few,TRBV11-3,NA,CASSLTSSNEQFF,TGTGCCAGCAGCTTGACTTCTTCCAATGAGCAGTTCTTC
TRBJ1-5,NA,TRBV5-5,TRBD1,CASSPRQGASQPQHF,TGTGCCAGCAGCCCTAGACAGGGTGCAAGCCAGCCCCAGCATTTT
TRBJ2-3,once,TRBV6-5,TRBD1,CASRGGTGGADTQYF,TGTGCCAGCAGGGGAGGGACAGGGGGCGCAGATACGCAGTATTTT
TRBJ1-5,NA,TRBV28,TRBD1,CASTSGQQNQPQHF,TGTGCCAGCACCTCGGGACAGCAAAATCAGCCCCAGCATTTT
TRBJ2-7,NA,TRBV6-5,TRBD2,CASGGLAGHEQYF,TGTGCCAGCGGGGGACTAGCGGGGCACGAGCAGTACTTC
TRBJ1-1,NA,TRBV11-3,NA,CASSLGATNTEAFF,TGTGCCAGCAGCTTAGGGGCTACCAACACTGAAGCTTTCTTT
TRBJ1-1,NA,TRBV10-3,TRBD1,CAIGRDRRGTEAFF,TGTGCCATCGGTCGGGACAGGCGAGGCACTGAAGCTTTCTTT
TRBJ1-6,NA,TRBV6-6,TRBD1,CASSYSGQGKESPLHF,TGTGCCAGCAGTTACTCCGGACAGGGGAAGGAATCACCCCTCCACTTT
TRBJ2-1,NA,TRBV9,TRBD2,CASSVVSAGGQNEQFF,TGTGCCAGCAGCGTAGTCTCAGCGGGAGGGCAAAATGAGCAGTTCTTC
TRBJ2-2,NA,TRBV6-5,TRBD1,CASSYSGQGGPGELFF,TGTGCCAGCAGTTACTCTGGACAGGGCGGTCCCGGGGAGCTGTTTTTT
TRBJ1-5,NA,TRBV4-3,TRBD1,CASSQGQGFNQPQHF,TGCGCCAGCAGCCAAGGACAGGGGTTCAATCAGCCCCAGCATTTT
TRBJ2-1,NA,TRBV7-9,NA,CASYAGGAEQFF,TGTGCCAGCTATGCCGGTGGGGCTGAGCAGTTCTTC
TRBJ1-2,NA,TRBV7-9,NA,CASSLGAPSVSYGYTF,TGTGCCAGCAGCTTAGGGGCACCATCTGTTTCCTATGGCTACACCTTC